A few counts support the clone carrying this TCR beta chain. Its antigen is still unknown. This PCR relied on a set of 60 Vbeta primers and 13 Jbeta primers. Profiling relied on immunoSEQ multiplex PCR, and the TCRdb table lists in-frame clones only, not all of them. Of 150,000 to 200,000 clones listed, 70% are singletons. The data were taken from a study of cytomegalovirus exposure and HLA in healthy donors. Whole-study results and caveats: In a later analysis, across HLA loci, associated TCR counts were highest for DRB1, lowest for HLA-C.

The sample consisted of PBMCs. The clonotype was recovered from a man aged 18 to 29 in good health and CMV-seropositive.

The CDR3 reads CASSNQRVTDTQYF. The CDR3, as DNA: TGTGCCAGCAGCAACCAGCGTGTCACAGATACGCAGTATTTT. The chain recombines TRBV21-1 with TRBJ2-3; the table gives TRBD2 as D, unverified against the DNA. TRBV21-1 is reported as a pseudogene. The length of the CDR3 is 14 residues.